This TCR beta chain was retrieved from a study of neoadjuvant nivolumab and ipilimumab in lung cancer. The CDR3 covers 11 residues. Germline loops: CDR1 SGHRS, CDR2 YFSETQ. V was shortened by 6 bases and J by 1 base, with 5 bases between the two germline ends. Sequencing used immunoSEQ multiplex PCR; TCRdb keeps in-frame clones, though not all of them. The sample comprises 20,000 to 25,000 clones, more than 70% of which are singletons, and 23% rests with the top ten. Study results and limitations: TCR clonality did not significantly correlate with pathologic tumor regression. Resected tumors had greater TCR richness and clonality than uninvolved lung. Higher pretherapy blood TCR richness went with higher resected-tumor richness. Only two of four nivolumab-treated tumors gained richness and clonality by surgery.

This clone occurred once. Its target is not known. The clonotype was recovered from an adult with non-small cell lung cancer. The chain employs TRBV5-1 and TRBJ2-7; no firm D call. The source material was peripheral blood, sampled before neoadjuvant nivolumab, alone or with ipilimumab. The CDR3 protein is CASMGSYEQYF. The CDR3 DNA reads TGCGCCAGCATGGGGTCCTACGAGCAGTACTTC.